This T cell receptor beta chain originates from a study of shared clonotypes between healthy human individuals. The length of the CDR3 is 16 residues. Germline values: CDR1 MNHEY, CDR2 SMNVEV (reference sequence). Trimming took 2 bases from V and 2 from J; bases not matched to a gene: 6. Assay: immunoSEQ multiplex PCR; the TCRdb copy retains only in-frame clones and omits some. The data contain some 1.5 million clones, 96% of them singletons. The material sequenced was naive CD4+ T cells sorted from blood. As to subset: CD45RA+ positively selected. V and J are TRBV27 and TRBJ2-7; 10 nucleotides line up with TRBD1. The sequence derives from a man under 40 in good health. CDR3 loop: CASSLGWDRGTYEQYF. The CDR3 DNA is TGTGCCAGCAGTTTAGGCTGGGACAGGGGTACCTACGAGCAGTACTTC.